The 14 T cell receptor beta chains below were found in one sample sequenced in a study of T cell clonality in common variable immunodeficiency. Profiled with immunoSEQ multiplex PCR; TCRdb holds only in-frame clones, not every one. The record shows about 37,000 clones for this sample, with no singletons present. Sample: peripheral blood mononuclear cells. These receptors were taken from a person aged 18 to 70 in good health.

The sample holds many counts of this clone. The sequence runs out 3 residues before the end of the CDR3; the remainder is reconstructed from the germline J gene. The chain employs TRBV5-6 and TRBJ2-2, with 7 positions matching TRBD1. Trimming cost V 3 bases and J 6 bases; bases outside gene matches: 5. This CDR3 is built from 14 residues. Germline V lookup: CDR1 SGHDT, CDR2 YYEEEE. The CDR3 sequence is CASSWDSRSGELFF. The DNA read from the CDR3 is TGTGCCAGCAGCTGGGACAGTCGCTCCGGGGAG.

This clone was seen ten or more times. The CDR3 goes on 3 residues after the read ends, and that part is filled in from the germline J gene. V usage is TRBV6-2 or TRBV6-3 and J usage is TRBJ2-1; D remains ambiguous. In germline, CDR1 is MNHEY, CDR2 SVGEGT. The CDR3 extends over 12 amino acids. V lost 2 bases to trimming and J lost 5 bases, with 4 bases between them. Here the CDR3 reads CASSYPDNEQFF. CDR3 DNA, as far as it was read: TGTGCCAGCAGTTACCCGGACAATGAG.

There are many counts of this clone. The read ends 3 residues early relative to the CDR3; the germline J gene fills the gap. This sequence joins TRBV27 and TRBJ2-5; TRBD1 or TRBD2 may be the D gene (5 bases each). The germline V and J ends were trimmed by 2 bases and 4 bases, with 8 bases remaining between them. Germline V lookup: CDR1 MNHEY, CDR2 SMNVEV (reference sequence). The CDR3 spans 13 residues. CDR3 in amino acids: CASSLRGVETQYF. The CDR3 bases that were read are TGTGCCAGCAGTTTAAGAGGGGTAGAGACC.

This clone was counted ten times or more. The read ends 3 residues shy of where the CDR3 ends; the end is completed using the germline J gene. The J gene is TRBJ1-1, the V gene TRBV9; perhaps TRBD1 as D (6 bases). The CDR3 runs 15 residues. Germline assignment: CDR1 SGDLS and CDR2 YYNGEE. Trimming cost V 4 bases and J 3 bases, with 16 bases left between them. CDR3 DNA (partial): TGTGCCAGCAGCCCCATGACAGGCATCGACACTGAA. It yields the protein CASSPMTGIDTE. The CDR3, in full, reads CASSPMTGIDTEAFF.

This clone was detected many times. Partial CDR3 DNA: TGTGCCAGCAGTCCAATACAGGGAACTGAA. This encodes CASSPIQGTE. The whole CDR3 reads CASSPIQGTEAFF. The gene calls are TRBV27 and TRBJ1-1; D perhaps matches TRBD1 (6 bases). The read stops 3 residues short of the end of the CDR3; the missing end is completed from the germline J gene. The CDR3 covers 13 residues. V was cut by 5 bases and J by 5 bases, with 12 bases left in between. The germline V gene encodes CDR1 MNHEY and CDR2 SMNVEV (reference sequence).

This clone has ten or more counts. Read sequence stops 3 residues before the CDR3 end, and the germline J gene provides the missing end. This chain uses TRBV5-4 with TRBJ2-5, with a possible D match to TRBD2 (5 bases). V lost 3 bases, J lost 5 bases, and 20 bases lay in between. This CDR3 is built from 16 residues. Germline V lookup: CDR1 SGHNT, CDR2 YYREEE (reference sequence). The CDR3: CASSSGTRTSRETQYF. CDR3 DNA, as far as it was read: TGTGCCAGCAGCTCCGGCACTCGGACTTCCCGGGAGACC.

This clone was observed at least ten times. The sequence runs out 3 residues before the end of the CDR3; the remainder is reconstructed from the germline J gene. The V and J genes are TRBV7-8 and TRBJ2-7; TRBD1 might be the D (5 bases). The CDR3 is 14 amino acids. Germline-derived CDR1 and CDR2 are SGHVS and FQNEAQ. V was shortened by 3 bases and J by 0 bases, with 9 bases between the two germline ends. The part of the CDR3 DNA that was read is TGTGCCAGCAGCTTCGGACACGACTCCTACGAG. Translated: CASSFGHDSYE. From start to end, the CDR3 is CASSFGHDSYEQYF. Filled out from reference TRBV7-8 and TRBJ2-7, the complete variable domain reads GAGVSQSPRYKVAKRGQDVALRCDPISGHVSLFWYQQALGQGPEFLTYFQNEAQLDKSGLPSDRFFAERPEGSVSTLKIQRTQQEDSAVYLCASSFGHDSYEQYFGPGTRLTVT.

This clone was seen repeatedly, ten times or more. Read data end 3 residues before the CDR3 end; the end is taken from the germline J gene. V usage is TRBV5-1 and J usage is TRBJ1-4; 7 bases are shared with TRBD1. Unmatched junction bases numbered 10, after V lost 3 bases and J lost 8 bases. Germline CDR1 is SGHRS and CDR2 is YFSETQ. The CDR3 is made up of 15 amino acids. The CDR3 spells CASSWGAGTEEKLFF. CDR3 bases read: TGCGCCAGCAGCTGGGGGGCCGGGACAGAAGAAAAA. The full variable domain, rest sourced from reference TRBV5-1 and TRBJ1-4, is KAGVTQTPRYLIKTRGQQVTLSCSPISGHRSVSWYQQTPGQGLQFLFEYFSETQRNKGNFPGRFSGRQFSNSRSEMNVSTLELGDSALYLCASSWGAGTEEKLFFGSGTQLSVL.

This clone was counted ten times or more. Sequencing ends 3 residues short of the CDR3 end; the germline J gene provides the rest. The V call is TRBV7-2, the J call TRBJ2-5, with TRBD2 identical over 11 bases. CDR1 SGHTA and CDR2 FQGNSA come from the germline V gene. Trimming at V came to 6 bases and at J to 4 bases, leaving 4 bases not matched to a gene. The CDR3 is 14 residues long. Partial CDR3 DNA: TGTGCCAGCAGTAGCGGGGGGGCCTTAGAGACC. Its protein is CASSSGGALET. The whole CDR3 sequence reads CASSSGGALETQYF.

Many counts were recorded for this clone. The CDR3 end lies 3 residues beyond the end of the read and is filled in from the germline J gene. The chain couples TRBV9 to TRBJ1-1; 10 bases match TRBD1. The CDR3 totals 15 residues. Germline V gene lookup returns CDR1 SGDLS and CDR2 YYNGEE. V lost 2 bases and J lost 5; bases outside the gene matches: 6. The CDR3 DNA, read in part, is TGTGCCAGCAGCGTTGAGGGACAGGGGAGGACTGAA. Protein: CASSVEGQGRTE. The entire CDR3 sequence reads CASSVEGQGRTEAFF.

The sample holds many counts of this clone. Read coverage stops 3 residues before the CDR3 terminus; the germline J gene supplies the remainder. This rearrangement joins TRBV4-2 to TRBJ2-7; weak D call: TRBD1 (5 bases). CDR3 length equals 14 residues. The germline V gene encodes CDR1 LGHNA and CDR2 YNFKEQ. The germline V and J ends were trimmed by 2 bases and 3 bases, with 11 bases remaining between them. CDR3 in amino acids: CASSQSDRYYEQYF. CDR3 bases read: TGTGCCAGCAGCCAATCAGACAGATACTACGAG.

Many counts were recorded for this clone. The read ends 3 residues early relative to the CDR3; the germline J gene fills the gap. V is TRBV6-4 and J is TRBJ2-3; 8 bases match TRBD2. Germline V gives CDR1 MRHNA, CDR2 SNTAGT. Losses at the gene ends were 4 bases for V and 3 bases for J; bases not matched to a gene: 6. This CDR3 is 15 amino acids long. CDR3 region: CASSATSGATDTQYF. Partial CDR3 DNA: TGTGCCAGCAGTGCTACTAGCGGAGCTACAGATACG.

At least ten counts were recorded for this clone. CDR3 DNA, as far as it was read: TGTGCCAGCTCACCAAACAGTAACACTGAA. Its translation: CASSPNSNTE. The whole CDR3 is CASSPNSNTEAFF. This chain connects TRBV18 to TRBJ1-1; D is ambiguous. The observed sequence ends 3 residues before the CDR3 terminus, with the missing tail filled in from the germline J gene. Germline lookup yields CDR1 KGHSH and CDR2 LQKENI. V shed 2 bases and J shed 2 bases, with 6 bases lying between them. The CDR3 length is 13 residues.

This clone has at least ten counts. The CDR3 goes on 3 residues after the read ends, and that part is filled in from the germline J gene. The chain employs TRBV19 and TRBJ1-1, with 8 bases matching TRBD1. Germline V lookup: CDR1 LNHDA, CDR2 SQIVND (reference sequence). Trimming took 5 bases from V and 0 from J; bases not matched to a gene: 11. This CDR3 comprises 17 residues. CDR3 sequence reads: CASSPAGQVWMNTEAFF. Incomplete CDR3 DNA: TGTGCCAGTAGTCCAGCGGGACAGGTTTGGATGAACACTGAA.